Listed below are T cell receptor beta chains from one sample, sequenced in a study of spatial heterogeneity in lung cancer. Each CDR3 protein gets one entry after TCRdb re-called the 5' RACE reads with MiXCR. The sample has 15,000 to 20,000 distinct CDR3 sequences, 5% to 7.5% seen once. The specimen was PBMCs, collected at follow-up. The receptor set was obtained from a male donor with early-stage non-small cell lung cancer. Both conserved end residues are part of each CDR3.

v_gene	j_gene	CDR3aa
TRBV6-1	TRBJ1-2	CASSERADQRYGYTF
TRBV6-6	TRBJ1-5	CASSYPGTGGNQPQHF
TRBV7-2	TRBJ1-4	CASSADRVANEKLFF
TRBV7-9	TRBJ2-5	CASSFGTAQETQYF
TRBV3-1	TRBJ2-7	CASSLLGGEDEQYF
TRBV20-1	TRBJ2-5	CSARDRQETQYF
TRBV2	TRBJ2-1	CASSEQGSYNEQFF
TRBV7-9	TRBJ2-3	CASSSSGTSADTQYF
TRBV28	TRBJ1-3	CASSLQGGDTIYF
TRBV20-1	TRBJ2-1	CSAASGRWGNEQFF
TRBV2	TRBJ2-7	CASSDGRTYEQYF
TRBV20-1	TRBJ2-1	CSAMTYNEQFF
TRBV19	TRBJ2-5	CASSRLAEETQYF
TRBV15	TRBJ2-6	CATSRDLLSSGANVLTF
TRBV12-1	TRBJ2-2	CASSPHPGELFF
TRBV12-3/TRBV12-4	TRBJ2-7	CASSFDYSYEQYF
TRBV20-1	TRBJ2-6	CSANPTHSGANVLTF
TRBV20-1	TRBJ2-5	CSARDRRGRETQYF
TRBV18	TRBJ1-4	CASSPSRGQGKMELFF
TRBV20-1	TRBJ2-7	CSASGLAGYSYEQYF
TRBV5-1	TRBJ2-1	CASSLPSYNEQFF
TRBV2	TRBJ2-1	CASSGDNEQFF
TRBV20-1	TRBJ2-1	CSANRDRDNEQFF
TRBV7-2	TRBJ2-1	CASSQGTSGAYNEQFF
TRBV12-3/TRBV12-4	TRBJ2-5	CASSLNRWDRETQYF
TRBV24-1	TRBJ2-3	CATEADTQYF